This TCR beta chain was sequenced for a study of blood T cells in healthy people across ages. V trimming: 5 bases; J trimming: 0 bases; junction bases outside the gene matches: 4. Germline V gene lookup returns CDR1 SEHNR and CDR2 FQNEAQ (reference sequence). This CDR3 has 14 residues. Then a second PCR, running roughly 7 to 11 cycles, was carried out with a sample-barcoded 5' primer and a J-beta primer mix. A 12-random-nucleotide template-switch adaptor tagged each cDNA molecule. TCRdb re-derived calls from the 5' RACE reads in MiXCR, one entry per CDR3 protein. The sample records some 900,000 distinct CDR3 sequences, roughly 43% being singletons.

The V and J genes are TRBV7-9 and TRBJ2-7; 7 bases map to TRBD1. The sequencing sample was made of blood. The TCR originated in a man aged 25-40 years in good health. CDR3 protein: CASSNRDSSYEQYF. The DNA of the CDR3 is TGTGCCAGCAGCAACCGGGACAGCTCCTACGAGCAGTACTTC.